This T cell receptor beta chain derives from a study of CD8+CD57+ T cells in acquired aplastic anemia. Overall study context: Where healthy donors were concerned, CD4+ cells averaged about 11 million reads.

The CDR3 totals 13 residues. Per the germline V gene, CDR1 is LGHNA and CDR2 is YSLEER. V lost 1 base, J lost 7 bases, and 7 bases lay in between. The template used for profiling TCR beta VDJ and CDR3 was genomic DNA. TCRdb itself ran the reads through MiXCR, one entry per CDR3 protein. The sample records under 200,000 distinct CDR3 sequences, approximately 43% being singletons. The rearrangement uses TRBV4-3 and TRBJ2-2, with D unresolved. The sequenced sample consisted of sorted CD4+, CD8+, or CD8+CD57+ T cells (not recorded which) from PBMCs. The sequence was obtained from a human donor in good health. The CDR3 spells CASSQGRIGELFF. CDR3 nucleotide sequence: TGCGCCAGCAGCCAAGGTAGAATCGGGGAGCTGTTTTTT.